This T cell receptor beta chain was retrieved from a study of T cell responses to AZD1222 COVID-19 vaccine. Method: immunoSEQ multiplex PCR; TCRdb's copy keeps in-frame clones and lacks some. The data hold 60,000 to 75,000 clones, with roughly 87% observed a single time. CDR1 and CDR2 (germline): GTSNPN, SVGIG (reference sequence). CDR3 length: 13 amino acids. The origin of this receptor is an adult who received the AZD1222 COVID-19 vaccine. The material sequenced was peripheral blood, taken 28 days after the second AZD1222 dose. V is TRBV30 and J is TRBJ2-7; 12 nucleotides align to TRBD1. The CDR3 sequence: CALGGTGGFEQYF. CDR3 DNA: TGTGCTCTGGGAGGGACAGGGGGCTTCGAGCAGTACTTC.